The 9 T cell receptor beta chains below were found in one sample sequenced in a study of radiotherapy plus CTLA-4 blockade in lung cancer. This table comes from immunoSEQ multiplex PCR, and its TCRdb copy is limited to in-frame clones, with some not included. The table lists more than 80,000 clones, under 90% of them singletons, with 2.4% in the top ten. Material: peripheral blood, obtained from a patient treated with radiotherapy plus ipilimumab. The receptors shown here come from a human donor with non-small cell lung cancer that progressed on radiotherapy plus ipilimumab. Some clones in this sample may be carry-over from other donors' samples.

The chain recombines TRBV19 with TRBJ2-5; a possible D gene is TRBD1 (5 bases). CDR3 length: 15 amino acids. The V end was cut by 3 bases, the J end by 4 bases, with 15 bases between. Per germline, CDR1 LNHDA and CDR2 SQIVND (reference sequence). CDR3: CASSIHLYTGETQYF. In DNA, the CDR3 is TGTGCCAGTAGTATTCACTTATACACAGGAGAGACCCAGTACTTC.

The chain couples TRBV4-2 to TRBJ1-1; D not resolved. CDR3 size: 15 residues. V was shortened by 1 base and J by 3 bases, with 12 bases between the two germline ends. Germline V gives CDR1 LGHNA, CDR2 YNFKEQ. The CDR3, as DNA: TGTGCCAGCAGCCAAGCGGGCGGAGGACACACTGAAGCTTTCTTT. Its translation: CASSQAGGGHTEAFF.

The chain combines TRBV7-2 with TRBJ1-6; D unclear. Trimming took 5 bases from V and 7 from J, leaving 15 bases between them. Germline assignment: CDR1 SGHTA and CDR2 FQGNSA. CDR3 length equals 15 residues. The CDR3 DNA reads as TGTGCCAGCAGCACCTCAACCACCGCGAATTCACCCCTCCACTTT. Its protein product is CASSTSTTANSPLHF.

This sequence joins TRBV6-1 and TRBJ2-3; D is perhaps TRBD2 (6 bases). In germline, CDR1 is MNHNS, CDR2 SASEGT. Trimming pared 1 base from V and 5 bases from J, leaving 13 bases between. This CDR3 is built from 15 residues. The CDR3 sequence is CASSEGAGGLDTQYF. The CDR3 nucleotides are TGTGCCAGCAGTGAAGGGGCAGGAGGGTTAGATACGCAGTATTTT.

CDR3 coding DNA: TGTGCCAGTAGCCCGGGACAGGGGCTGATCTACGAGCAGTACTTC. It is translated as CASSPGQGLIYEQYF. This chain connects TRBV19 to TRBJ2-7; 10 bases map to TRBD1. Germline V gene data show CDR1 as LNHDA and CDR2 as SQIVND (reference sequence). This CDR3 spans 15 amino acids. J gave up 3 bases and V 6 bases, and 8 bases lay outside the gene matches. Complete variable domain (other parts from reference TRBV19 and TRBJ2-7): DGGITQSPKYLFRKEGQNVTLSCEQNLNHDAMYWYRQDPGQGLRLIYYSQIVNDFQKGDIAEGYSVSREKKESFPLTVTSAQKNPTAFYLCASSPGQGLIYEQYFGPGTRLTVT.

This clone appeared a single time. V is TRBV7-2 and J is TRBJ1-4, with 7 bases aligning to TRBD1. The V gene's germline CDR1 is SGHTA and CDR2 FQGNSA. This CDR3 has 16 amino acids. J gave up 10 bases and V 5 bases, and 16 bases lay outside the gene matches. The CDR3 sequence: CASSRSSGQTGGKLFF. In DNA form, the CDR3 reads TGTGCCAGCAGCCGGTCGTCGGGACAGACCGGGGGAAAACTGTTTTTT.

V and J are TRBV6-5 and TRBJ2-1; 9 bases align to TRBD1. The germline V gene has CDR1 MNHEY and CDR2 SVGAGI. The CDR3 is 14 amino acids. The V gene end was trimmed by 2 bases and the J gene end by 9 bases; junction bases not matched to a gene: 5. For the CDR3, the DNA is TGTGCCAGCAGTTACGCCACAGGGGGCACTGAGCAGTTCTTC. This translates into CASSYATGGTEQFF.

This sequence joins TRBV7-9 and TRBJ1-6; no reliable D call. Germline loops: CDR1 SEHNR, CDR2 FQNEAQ (reference sequence). The CDR3 totals 13 residues. Trimming left V 5 bases short and J 15 bases short, with 17 bases between. The CDR3 loop reads CASSLRTLRDLHF. The CDR3 DNA reads TGTGCCAGCAGCCTTAGGACCTTAAGGGACCTCCACTTT.

The rearrangement links TRBV5-5 to TRBJ1-2, with D possibly matching TRBD1 (5 bases). Germline CDR1 reads SGHKS; CDR2 reads YYEKEE (reference sequence). The CDR3 runs 15 residues. V gave up 2 bases and J gave up 13 bases, with 24 bases separating them. CDR3 protein: CASSFSSGLEGGVTF. The CDR3 DNA reads as TGTGCCAGCAGCTTTTCTTCCGGGTTGGAAGGAGGGGTCACCTTC.